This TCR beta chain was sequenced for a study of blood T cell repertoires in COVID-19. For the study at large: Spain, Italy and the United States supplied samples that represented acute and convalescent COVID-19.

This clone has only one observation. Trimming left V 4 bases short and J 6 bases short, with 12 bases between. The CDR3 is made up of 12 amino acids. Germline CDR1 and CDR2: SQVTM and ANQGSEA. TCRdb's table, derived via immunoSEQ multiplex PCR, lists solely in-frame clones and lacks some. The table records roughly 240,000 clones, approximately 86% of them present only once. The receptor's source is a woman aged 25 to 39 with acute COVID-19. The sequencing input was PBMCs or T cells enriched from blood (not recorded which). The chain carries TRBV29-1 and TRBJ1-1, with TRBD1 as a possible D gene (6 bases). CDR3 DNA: TGCAGCGTTGGCAGGGGTTGGGCTGAAGCTTTCTTT. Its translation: CSVGRGWAEAFF.